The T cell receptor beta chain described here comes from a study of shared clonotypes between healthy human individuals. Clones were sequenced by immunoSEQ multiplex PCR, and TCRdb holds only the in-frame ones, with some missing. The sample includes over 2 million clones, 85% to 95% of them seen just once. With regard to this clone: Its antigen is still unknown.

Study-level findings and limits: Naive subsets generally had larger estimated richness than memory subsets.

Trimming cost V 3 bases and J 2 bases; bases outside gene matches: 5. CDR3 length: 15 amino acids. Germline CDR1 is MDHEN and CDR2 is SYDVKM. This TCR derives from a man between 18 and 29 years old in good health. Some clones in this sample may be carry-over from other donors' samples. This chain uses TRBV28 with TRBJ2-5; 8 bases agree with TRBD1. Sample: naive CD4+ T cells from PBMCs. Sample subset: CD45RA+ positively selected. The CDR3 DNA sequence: TGTGCCAGCAGTTTCGGCCAGGGGGCTCAAGAGACCCAGTACTTC. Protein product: CASSFGQGAQETQYF.